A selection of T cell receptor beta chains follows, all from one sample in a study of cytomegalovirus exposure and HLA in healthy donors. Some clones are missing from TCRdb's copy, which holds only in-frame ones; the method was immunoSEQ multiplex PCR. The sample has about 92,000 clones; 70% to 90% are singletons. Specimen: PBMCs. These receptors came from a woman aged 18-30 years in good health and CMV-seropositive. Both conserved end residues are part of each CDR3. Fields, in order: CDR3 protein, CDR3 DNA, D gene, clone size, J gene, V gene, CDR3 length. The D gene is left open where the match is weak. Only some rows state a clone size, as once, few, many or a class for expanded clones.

CASSVDGTPYEQYF | TGTGCCAGCAGCGTGGACGGGACTCCATACGAGCAGTACTTC | . | . | TRBJ2-7 | TRBV9 | 14
CASSEGQGSGKLFF | TGCGCCAGCAGTGAGGGACAGGGATCAGGAAAACTGTTTTTT | TRBD1 | . | TRBJ1-4 | TRBV10-1 | 14
CASSRNPGYEQYF | TGTGCCAGCAGCCGAAACCCAGGATACGAGCAGTACTTC | . | few | TRBJ2-7 | TRBV7-3 | 13
CATSRDRIKGADALSGNTIYF | TGTGCCACCAGCAGAGATCGGATTAAGGGGGCTGACGCTCTCTCTGGAAACACCATATATTTT | TRBD1 | . | TRBJ1-3 | TRBV15 | 21
CASSLARSGGWEKLFF | TGTGCCAGCAGCTTAGCGCGGTCAGGGGGCTGGGAAAAACTGTTTTTT | TRBD1 | . | TRBJ1-4 | TRBV7-9 | 16
CASSLLQGDYGYTF | TGCGCCAGCAGCTTGTTACAGGGGGACTATGGCTACACCTTC | TRBD1 | . | TRBJ1-2 | TRBV5-1 | 14
CAWSPTTGPRLQETQYF | TGTGCCTGGAGTCCGACAACAGGGCCGCGGCTCCAAGAGACCCAGTACTTC | . | once | TRBJ2-5 | TRBV30 | 17
CATSIFIGGGYTF | TGTGCCACCAGCATATTTATTGGGGGGGGCTACACCTTC | . | . | TRBJ1-2 | TRBV15 | 13
CASSPLLAGGPYNEQFF | TGTGCCAGCTCACCACTATTAGCGGGGGGGCCCTACAATGAGCAGTTCTTC | TRBD2 | . | TRBJ2-1 | TRBV18 | 17
CASSVATSSGGFLDTQYF | TGTGCCAGCAGCGTAGCTACGTCAAGCGGGGGGTTTTTAGATACGCAGTATTTT | TRBD2 | . | TRBJ2-3 | TRBV9 | 18
CASSDRWNTEAFF | TGTGCCAGCAGTGACCGGTGGAACACTGAAGCTTTCTTT | . | few | TRBJ1-1 | TRBV6-1 | 13
CASSYPGDTQYF | TGTGCCAGCAGTTACCCGGGAGATACGCAGTATTTT | . | . | TRBJ2-3 | TRBV6-5 | 12
CASSLSPGAHRDTQYF | TGTGCCAGCAGCTTATCCCCGGGAGCGCATCGAGATACGCAGTATTTT | . | . | TRBJ2-3 | TRBV7-2 | 16
CASSLARVSTEAFF | TGCGCCAGCAGCTTGGCGAGGGTGTCCACTGAAGCTTTCTTT | . | . | TRBJ1-1 | TRBV5-1 | 14
CASSLSNYGYTF | TGTGCCAGCAGCTTATCAAACTATGGCTACACCTTC | . | once | TRBJ1-2 | TRBV11-2 | 12
CASRPILDRKNYGYTF | TGTGCCAGCCGCCCAATCTTGGACAGAAAGAACTATGGCTACACCTTC | . | . | TRBJ1-2 | TRBV5-4 | 16